This T cell receptor beta chain was recovered during a study of blood T cell repertoires in COVID-19. On the study more broadly: PBMCs, B-cell-depleted T cells, or T cells provided the cDNA or gDNA that made up the material.

TCRdb's table, derived via immunoSEQ multiplex PCR, lists solely in-frame clones and lacks some. The repertoire includes about 250,000 clones, roughly 85% of them detected once, and approximately 9.1% sits in the top ten. The germline gives CDR1 DFQATT, CDR2 SNEGSKA (reference sequence). The CDR3 contains 14 residues. The junction had 4 bases not matched to a gene; V was cut back by 3 bases and J by 4 bases. The source material was PBMCs or T cells enriched from blood (not recorded which). The chain is built from TRBV20-1 and TRBJ2-1, with 9 bases aligning to TRBD1. This receptor was taken from a woman aged 45-59 years with acute COVID-19. The CDR3 spells CSASVTGGYNEQFF. The DNA of the CDR3 is TGCAGTGCTAGTGTGACAGGGGGGTACAATGAGCAGTTCTTC.